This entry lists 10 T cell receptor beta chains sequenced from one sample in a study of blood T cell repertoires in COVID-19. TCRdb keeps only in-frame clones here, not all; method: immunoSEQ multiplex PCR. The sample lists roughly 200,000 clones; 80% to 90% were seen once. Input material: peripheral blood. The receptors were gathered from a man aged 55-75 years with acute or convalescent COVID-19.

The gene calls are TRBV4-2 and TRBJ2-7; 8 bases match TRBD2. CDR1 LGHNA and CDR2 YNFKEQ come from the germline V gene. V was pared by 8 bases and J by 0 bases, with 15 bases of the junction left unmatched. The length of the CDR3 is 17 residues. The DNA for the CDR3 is TGTGCCAGCGCAGAAGGCGTCTTGGGGACTAGCTCCTACGAGCAGTACTTC. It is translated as CASAEGVLGTSSYEQYF.

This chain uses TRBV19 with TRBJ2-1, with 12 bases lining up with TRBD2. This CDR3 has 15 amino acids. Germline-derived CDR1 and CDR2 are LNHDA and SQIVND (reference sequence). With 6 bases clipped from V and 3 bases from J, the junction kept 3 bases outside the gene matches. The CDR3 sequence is CASRTTSGSYNEQFF. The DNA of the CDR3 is TGTGCCAGTAGGACGACTAGCGGGAGCTACAATGAGCAGTTCTTC.

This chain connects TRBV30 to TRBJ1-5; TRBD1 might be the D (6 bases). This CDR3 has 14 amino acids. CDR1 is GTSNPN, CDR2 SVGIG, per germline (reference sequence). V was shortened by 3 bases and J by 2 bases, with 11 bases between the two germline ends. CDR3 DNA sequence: TGTGCCTGGAGCTTCAGGGGCCGCAATCAGCCCCAGCATTTT. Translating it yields CAWSFRGRNQPQHF.

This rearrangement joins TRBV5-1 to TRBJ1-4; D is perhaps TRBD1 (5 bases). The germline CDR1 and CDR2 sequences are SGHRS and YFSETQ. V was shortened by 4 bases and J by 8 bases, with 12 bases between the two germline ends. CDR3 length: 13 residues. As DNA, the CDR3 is TGCGCCAGCAGCCCTCCGACAGACGAAAAACTGTTTTTT. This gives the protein CASSPPTDEKLFF.

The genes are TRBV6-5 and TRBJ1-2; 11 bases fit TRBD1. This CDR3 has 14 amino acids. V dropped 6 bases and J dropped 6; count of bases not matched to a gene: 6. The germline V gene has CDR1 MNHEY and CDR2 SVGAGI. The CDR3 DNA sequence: TGTGCCAGCAGCCAGGACAGGGGGCCACATGGCTACACCTTC. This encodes CASSQDRGPHGYTF.

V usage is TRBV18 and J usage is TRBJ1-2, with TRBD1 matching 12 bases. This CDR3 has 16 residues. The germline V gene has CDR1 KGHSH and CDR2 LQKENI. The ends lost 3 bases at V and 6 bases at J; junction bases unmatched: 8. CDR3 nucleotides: TGTGCCAGCTCACCTCAACGTGGGACAGGGGGCAATGGCTACACCTTC. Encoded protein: CASSPQRGTGGNGYTF.

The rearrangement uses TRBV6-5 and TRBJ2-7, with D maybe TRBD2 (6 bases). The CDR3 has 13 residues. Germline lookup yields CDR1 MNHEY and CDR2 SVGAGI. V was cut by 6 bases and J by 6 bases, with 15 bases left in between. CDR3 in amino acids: CASRAGTPPEQYF. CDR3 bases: TGTGCCAGCAGAGCCGGGACTCCACCCGAGCAGTACTTC.

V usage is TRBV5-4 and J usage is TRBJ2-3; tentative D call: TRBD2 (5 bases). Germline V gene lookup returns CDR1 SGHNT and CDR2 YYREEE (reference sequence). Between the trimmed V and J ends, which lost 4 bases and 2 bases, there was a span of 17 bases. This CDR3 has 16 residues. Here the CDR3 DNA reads TGTGCCAGCAGCCCCGGACTCGACCTCTCCACAGATACGCAGTATTTT. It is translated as CASSPGLDLSTDTQYF.

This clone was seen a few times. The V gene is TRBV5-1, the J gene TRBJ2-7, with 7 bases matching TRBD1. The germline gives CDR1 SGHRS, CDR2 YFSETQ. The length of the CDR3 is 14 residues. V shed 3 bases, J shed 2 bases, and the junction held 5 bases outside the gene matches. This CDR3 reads CASSSGQSAYEQYF. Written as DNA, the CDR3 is TGCGCCAGCAGCTCGGGACAGAGCGCCTACGAGCAGTACTTC.

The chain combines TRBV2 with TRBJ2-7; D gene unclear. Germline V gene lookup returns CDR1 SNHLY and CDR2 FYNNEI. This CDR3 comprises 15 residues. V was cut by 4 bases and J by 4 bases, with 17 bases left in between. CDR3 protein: CASSALGKVQYEQYF. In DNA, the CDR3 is TGTGCCAGCAGTGCTTTGGGTAAAGTACAGTACGAGCAGTACTTC.